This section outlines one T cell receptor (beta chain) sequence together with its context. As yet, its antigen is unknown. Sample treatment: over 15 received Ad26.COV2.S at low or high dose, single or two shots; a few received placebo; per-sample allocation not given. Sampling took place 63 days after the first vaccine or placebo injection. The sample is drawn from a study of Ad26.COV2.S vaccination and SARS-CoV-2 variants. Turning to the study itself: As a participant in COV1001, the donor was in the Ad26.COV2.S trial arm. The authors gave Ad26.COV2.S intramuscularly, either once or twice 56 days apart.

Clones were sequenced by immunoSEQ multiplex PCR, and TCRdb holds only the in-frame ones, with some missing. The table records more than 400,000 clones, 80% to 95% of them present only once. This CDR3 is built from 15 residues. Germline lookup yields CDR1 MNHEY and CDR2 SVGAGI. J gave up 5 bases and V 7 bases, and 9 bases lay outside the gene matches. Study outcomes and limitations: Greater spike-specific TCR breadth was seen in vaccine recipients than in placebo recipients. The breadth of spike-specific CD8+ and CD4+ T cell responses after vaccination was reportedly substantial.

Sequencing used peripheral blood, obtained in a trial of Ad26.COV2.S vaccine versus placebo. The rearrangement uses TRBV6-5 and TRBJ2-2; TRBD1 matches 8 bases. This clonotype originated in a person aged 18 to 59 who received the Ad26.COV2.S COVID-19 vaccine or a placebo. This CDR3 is CASTTGGVGTGELFF. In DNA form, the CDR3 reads TGTGCCAGCACTACAGGGGGTGTTGGAACCGGGGAGCTGTTTTTT.